This T cell receptor (beta chain) was documented in a study of identical twins. This clonotype appeared a few times. Its matching antigen is unknown. Germline CDR1 SGHVS, CDR2 FQNEAQ. The CDR3 runs 16 residues. V lost 6 bases, J lost 1 base, and 6 bases stayed unmatched. A template switching step contributed a universal primer site, while unique molecular identifiers were present in the cDNA. TCRdb called the 5' RACE reads again in MiXCR, with one record for every CDR3 protein. This table has some 560,000 distinct CDR3 sequences, roughly 9.5% appearing once. Study results and caveats: Twins' surplus sharing was weaker for beta out-of-frame sequences. Insertions were reduced in abundant cord blood beta clonotypes but not in memory repertoires. The models gave estimates that fell short of the out-of-frame TCR alpha sharing seen in monozygotic twins.

This sample was also put to use in a study of yellow fever vaccine responses in identical twins.

The sequenced material came from PBMCs. The chain joins TRBV7-8 to TRBJ2-2, with 9 positions matching TRBD1. The receptor comes from a young woman in good health. CDR3 amino acids: CASRKPGQGNTGELFF. The CDR3 region has the DNA TGTGCCAGCAGGAAACCGGGACAGGGGAACACCGGGGAGCTGTTTTTT.